Listed here are 15 T cell receptor beta chains from one sample, sequenced in a study of shared clonotypes between healthy human individuals. Only in-frame clones appear in the TCRdb table, and some are missing; sequencing was by immunoSEQ multiplex PCR. The profile covers 190,000 or so clones, with about 66% appearing a single time and roughly 10% taken by the ten largest. The material sequenced was memory CD4+ T cells sorted from blood. Noted subset: CD45RA-negative fraction. These receptors were obtained from a young man in good health.

This clone has at least ten counts. V and J are TRBV6-4 and TRBJ2-6; tentatively, D is TRBD2 (6 bases). Germline V CDR1 and CDR2: MRHNA, SNTAGT. Trimming removed 4 bases at V and 0 bases at J, with 7 bases between. The length of the CDR3 is 15 residues. CDR3 amino acids: CASSAGDSGANVLTF. DNA for the CDR3: TGTGCCAGCAGTGCGGGAGACTCTGGGGCCAACGTCCTGACTTTC.

This clone was seen only once. Other DNA sequences within the sample encode an identical CDR3. This chain joins TRBV20-1 and TRBJ2-5; D call uncertain. The CDR3 is 10 amino acids. The germline V gene encodes CDR1 DFQATT and CDR2 SNEGSKA (reference sequence). V dropped 4 bases and J dropped 5 bases, with 5 bases sitting between them. As DNA, the CDR3 is TGCAGTGCTAAAGCCGAGACCCAGTACTTC. Protein sequence: CSAKAETQYF.

The chain has TRBV27 and TRBJ1-1; D ambiguous. V lost 5 bases and J 2 bases, leaving 6 bases between the germline ends. Germline V gene sequence: CDR1 MNHEY, CDR2 SMNVEV (reference sequence). The CDR3 length is 12 residues. The CDR3 nucleotides are TGTGCCAGCAGTCACAGAAACACTGAAGCTTTCTTT. It codes for CASSHRNTEAFF.

The chain carries TRBV19 and TRBJ1-1; D uncertain. V was cut by 7 bases and J by 8 bases, with 17 bases left in between. The CDR3 is made up of 13 amino acids. CDR1 is LNHDA, CDR2 SQIVND, per germline (reference sequence). In DNA form, the CDR3 reads TGTGCCAGTATCGGAAAGGGCCCCAGGGAAGCTTTCTTT. Residues: CASIGKGPREAFF.

V is TRBV27 and J is TRBJ1-2; the D is unclear. This CDR3 comprises 12 residues. Trimming took 4 bases from V and 4 from J, leaving 7 bases between them. Germline-derived CDR1 and CDR2 are MNHEY and SMNVEV (reference sequence). Here the CDR3 reads CASSSVGYGYTF. CDR3 DNA sequence: TGTGCCAGCAGTTCGGTTGGCTATGGCTACACCTTC.

In this sample, this clone turned up once. CDR3 in amino acids: CASRERGLSSYEQYF. The CDR3 nucleotides are TGTGCCAGCAGGGAGAGGGGGCTGTCGTCCTACGAGCAGTACTTC. The chain carries TRBV28 and TRBJ2-7, with 7 nucleotides matching TRBD1. V lost 6 bases and J lost 1; bases outside the gene matches: 9. From germline, CDR1 is MDHEN and CDR2 SYDVKM. The CDR3 totals 15 residues.

The chain employs TRBV10-2 and TRBJ2-1, with a possible D match to TRBD2 (5 bases). Trimming cost V 7 bases and J 4 bases, with 11 bases left between them. This CDR3 is built from 13 residues. CDR1 and CDR2 (germline): WSHSY, SAAADI. The CDR3 sequence: CASTSGIYNEQFF. The CDR3 DNA follows: TGCGCCAGCACATCGGGAATTTACAATGAGCAGTTCTTC.

V and J are TRBV11-3 and TRBJ2-3; D is undetermined. Trimming left V 5 bases short and J 1 base short, with 16 bases between. Germline loops: CDR1 SGHNT, CDR2 YENEEA. This CDR3 has 16 residues. The CDR3 coding sequence is TGTGCCAGCAGCCACTGGACGCACGGTGGCACAGATACGCAGTATTTT. Its protein is CASSHWTHGGTDTQYF.

The rearrangement links TRBV27 to TRBJ1-1, with D perhaps matching TRBD1 (5 bases). The CDR3 is 15 residues long. CDR1 is MNHEY and CDR2 is SMNVEV in the germline V gene (reference sequence). The germline V and J ends were trimmed by 6 bases and 5 bases, with 19 bases remaining between them. The CDR3 is CASRGRDGFGTEAFF. The CDR3 nucleotides read TGTGCCAGCAGAGGCAGGGACGGGTTTGGTACTGAAGCTTTCTTT.

Remarks on this clone: Other DNA sequences in the same sample also yield this CDR3. The genes are TRBV5-1 and TRBJ2-2; the match to TRBD2 covers 11 bases. The CDR3 runs 18 residues. Germline V lookup: CDR1 SGHRS, CDR2 YFSETQ. V was pared by 2 bases and J by 0 bases, with 6 bases of the junction left unmatched. The CDR3 coding sequence is TGCGCCAGCAGCTTCCAAGGACTAGCGGGCGCGAACACCGGGGAGCTGTTTTTT. Amino acid sequence: CASSFQGLAGANTGELFF.

This clone has just a few counts. The same CDR3 arises from other DNA sequences in this sample as well. The V call is TRBV28, the J call TRBJ2-1; unclear D gene. This CDR3 comprises 11 residues. From germline, CDR1 is MDHEN and CDR2 SYDVKM. The V gene lost 6 bases and the J gene lost 4 bases, with 4 bases spanning the gap. CDR3 amino acids: CASSLYNEQFF. CDR3 nucleotides: TGTGCCAGCAGCCTTTACAATGAGCAGTTCTTC. Filled out from reference TRBV28 and TRBJ2-1, the complete variable domain reads DVKVTQSSRYLVKRTGEKVFLECVQDMDHENMFWYRQDPGLGLRLIYFSYDVKMKEKGDIPEGYSVSREKKERFSLILESASTNQTSMYLCASSLYNEQFFGPGTRLTVL.

The chain combines TRBV5-4 with TRBJ2-7, with 8 bases fitting TRBD1. Losses at the gene ends were 3 bases for V and 4 bases for J; bases not matched to a gene: 3. The CDR3 has 13 amino acids. Germline values: CDR1 SGHNT, CDR2 YYREEE (reference sequence). This CDR3 reads CASSWDRSYEQYF. In DNA form, the CDR3 reads TGTGCCAGCAGCTGGGACAGGAGTTACGAGCAGTACTTC.

The chain joins TRBV10-2 to TRBJ1-2; D gene uncertain. Trimming pared 0 bases from V and 3 bases from J, leaving 8 bases between. Germline V gives CDR1 WSHSY, CDR2 SAAADI. This CDR3 is built from 14 residues. CDR3 coding DNA: TGCGCCAGCAGTGAGTCGATGGAAGACTATGGCTACACCTTC. This codes for CASSESMEDYGYTF.

CDR3 sequence: CASSFRGVTDTQYF. DNA of the CDR3: TGTGCCAGCAGTTTTCGGGGCGTCACAGATACGCAGTATTTT. The chain combines TRBV27 with TRBJ2-3; D may match TRBD1 or TRBD2 (5 bases each). Germline V gene lookup returns CDR1 MNHEY and CDR2 SMNVEV (reference sequence). V was shortened by 3 bases and J by 2 bases, with 9 bases between the two germline ends. The CDR3 extends over 14 amino acids.

This clone has more than one count but fewer than ten. As DNA, the CDR3 is TGTGCCACCAGACCGGGAGGGGACAACACTGAAGCTTTCTTT. This sequence encodes CATRPGGDNTEAFF. The rearrangement uses TRBV10-3 and TRBJ1-1; possibly TRBD1 for D (5 bases). V gave up 10 bases and J gave up 2 bases, with 17 bases separating them. This CDR3 contains 14 residues. CDR1 is ENHRY, CDR2 SYGVKD, per germline.